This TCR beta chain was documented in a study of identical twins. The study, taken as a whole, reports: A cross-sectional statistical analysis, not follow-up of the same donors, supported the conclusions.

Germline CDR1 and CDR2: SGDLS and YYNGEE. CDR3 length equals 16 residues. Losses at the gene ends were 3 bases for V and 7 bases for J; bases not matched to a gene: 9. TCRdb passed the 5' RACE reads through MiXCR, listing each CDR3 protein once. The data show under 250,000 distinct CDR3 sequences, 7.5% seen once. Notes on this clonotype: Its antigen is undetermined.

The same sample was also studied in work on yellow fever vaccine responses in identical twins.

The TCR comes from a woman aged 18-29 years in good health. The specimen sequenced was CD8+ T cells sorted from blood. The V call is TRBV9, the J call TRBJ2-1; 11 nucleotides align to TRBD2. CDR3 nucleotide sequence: TGTGCCAGCAGCGGACGTGGGACTAGCGGTCCGAATGAGCAGTTCTTC. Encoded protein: CASSGRGTSGPNEQFF.